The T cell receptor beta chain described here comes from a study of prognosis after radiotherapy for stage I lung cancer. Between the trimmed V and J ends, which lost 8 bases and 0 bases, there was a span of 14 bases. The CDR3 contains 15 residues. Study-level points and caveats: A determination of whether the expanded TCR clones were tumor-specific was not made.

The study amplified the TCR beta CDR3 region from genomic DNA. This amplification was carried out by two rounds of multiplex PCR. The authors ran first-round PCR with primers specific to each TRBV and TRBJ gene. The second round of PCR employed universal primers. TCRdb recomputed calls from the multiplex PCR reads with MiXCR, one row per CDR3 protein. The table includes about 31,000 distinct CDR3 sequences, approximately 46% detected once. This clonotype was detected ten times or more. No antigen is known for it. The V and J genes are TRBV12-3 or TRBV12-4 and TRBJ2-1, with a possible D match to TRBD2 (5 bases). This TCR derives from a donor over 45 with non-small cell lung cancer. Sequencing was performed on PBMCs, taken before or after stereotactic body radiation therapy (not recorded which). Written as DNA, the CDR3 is TGTGCCAGCGCCGGGATGGGGAGCTCCTACAATGAGCAGTTCTTC. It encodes CASAGMGSSYNEQFF.